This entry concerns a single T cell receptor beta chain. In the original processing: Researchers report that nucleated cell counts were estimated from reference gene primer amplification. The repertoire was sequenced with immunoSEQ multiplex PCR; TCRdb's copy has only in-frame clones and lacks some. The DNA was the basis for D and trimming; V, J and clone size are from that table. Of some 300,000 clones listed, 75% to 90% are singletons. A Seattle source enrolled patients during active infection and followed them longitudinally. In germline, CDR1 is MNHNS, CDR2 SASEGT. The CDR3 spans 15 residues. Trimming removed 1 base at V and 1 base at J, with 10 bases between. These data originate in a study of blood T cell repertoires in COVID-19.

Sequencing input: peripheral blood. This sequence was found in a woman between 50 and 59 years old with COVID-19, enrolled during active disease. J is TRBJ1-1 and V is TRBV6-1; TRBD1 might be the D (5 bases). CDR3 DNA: TGTGCCAGCAGTGAAGGGGGCGTGGGGAACACTGAAGCTTTCTTT. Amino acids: CASSEGGVGNTEAFF.